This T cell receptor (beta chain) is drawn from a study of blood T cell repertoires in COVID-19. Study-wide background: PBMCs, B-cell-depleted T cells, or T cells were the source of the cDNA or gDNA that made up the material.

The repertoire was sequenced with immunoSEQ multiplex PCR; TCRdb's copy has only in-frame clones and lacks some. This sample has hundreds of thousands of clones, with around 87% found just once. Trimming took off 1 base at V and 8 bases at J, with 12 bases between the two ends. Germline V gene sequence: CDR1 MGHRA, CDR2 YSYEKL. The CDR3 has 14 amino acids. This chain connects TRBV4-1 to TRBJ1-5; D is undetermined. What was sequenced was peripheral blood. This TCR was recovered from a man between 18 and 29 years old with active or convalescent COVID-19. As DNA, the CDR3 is TGCGCCAGCAGCCAAGTGGGGAGCCCAGAGCCCCAGCATTTT. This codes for CASSQVGSPEPQHF.